Listed here are 3 T cell receptor beta chains from one sample, sequenced in a study of blood T cell repertoires in COVID-19. TCRdb's table, derived via immunoSEQ multiplex PCR, lists solely in-frame clones and lacks some. The table records approximately 68,000 clones, approximately 85% of them present only once. Sequencing was performed on peripheral blood. Source of these receptors: a woman older than 75 with active or convalescent COVID-19.

This chain connects TRBV4-3 to TRBJ2-3, with 12 bases fitting TRBD2. CDR3 length: 17 amino acids. CDR1 and CDR2 (germline): LGHNA, YSLEER. V shed 4 bases and J 6 bases; nucleotides not matched to a gene: 11. For the CDR3, the DNA is TGCGCCAGCAGCCCGTCCCCGACTAGCGGGGGAAGTGATACGCAGTATTTT. Translation gives CASSPSPTSGGSDTQYF.

The chain uses TRBV15 and TRBJ1-5; 7 bases are shared with TRBD1. From germline, CDR1 is LNHNV and CDR2 YYDKDF (reference sequence). V dropped 0 bases and J dropped 3; count of bases not matched to a gene: 11. There are 18 residues in the CDR3. The CDR3 coding sequence is TGTGCCACCAGCAGAGATTATCAGGGGGTGGGGGCCAATCAGCCCCAGCATTTT. Translation: CATSRDYQGVGANQPQHF.

The chain couples TRBV7-6 to TRBJ2-3; D may be TRBD1 (5 bases). V lost 2 bases and J lost 2, with 8 bases in between. CDR3 length: 14 amino acids. Germline CDR1 is SGHVS and CDR2 is FNYEAQ. The CDR3 region has the DNA TGTGCCAGCAGCTTAACGACAGCCACAGATACGCAGTATTTT. Protein product: CASSLTTATDTQYF.